A single sample is the source of the 24 T cell receptor beta chains below, sequenced in a study of T cell responses to AZD1222 COVID-19 vaccine. Profiled with immunoSEQ multiplex PCR; TCRdb holds only in-frame clones, not every one. The table records about 140,000 clones, over 85% of them present only once. The starting material was peripheral blood, obtained on day 0 of AZD1222 vaccination. These receptors were taken from an adult in good health.

This clone was counted once. The chain couples TRBV19 to TRBJ1-3, with D hard to call. The CDR3 length is 12 residues. From germline, CDR1 is LNHDA and CDR2 SQIVND (reference sequence). The CDR3 is CARPGSGNTIYF. The CDR3 DNA reads TGTGCGCGGCCCGGGTCTGGAAACACCATATATTTT. Full variable domain (rest looked up from reference TRBV19 and TRBJ1-3): DGGITQSPKYLFRKEGQNVTLSCEQNLNHDAMYWYRQDPGQGLRLIYYSQIVNDFQKGDIAEGYSVSREKKESFPLTVTSAQKNPTAFYLCARPGSGNTIYFGEGSWLTVV.

The chain is built from TRBV7-2 and TRBJ2-3, with 12 bases that match TRBD2. The junction had 5 bases not matched to a gene; V was cut back by 3 bases and J by 4 bases. CDR1 and CDR2 from the germline V gene are SGHTA and FQGNSA. The CDR3 contains 16 residues. The CDR3: CASSFHSSGRADTQYF. In DNA, the CDR3 is TGTGCCAGCAGCTTCCACTCTAGCGGGAGGGCAGATACGCAGTATTTT. Filled out from reference TRBV7-2 and TRBJ2-3, the complete variable domain reads GAGVSQSPSNKVTEKGKDVELRCDPISGHTALYWYRQSLGQGLEFLIYFQGNSAPDKSGLPSDRFSAERTGGSVSTLTIQRTQQEDSAVYLCASSFHSSGRADTQYFGPGTRLTVL.

This clone was counted only a few times. The CDR3 protein is CASSTGQGNTIYF. DNA for the CDR3: TGTGCCAGCAGCACGGGACAGGGAAACACCATATATTTT. The chain employs TRBV5-5 and TRBJ1-3, with 7 bases matching TRBD1. Germline V gives CDR1 SGHKS, CDR2 YYEKEE (reference sequence). With V trimmed by 4 bases and J by 4 bases, 2 bases remained unmatched. The CDR3 has 13 amino acids.

The V and J genes are TRBV11-1 and TRBJ2-2; TRBD2 agrees at 8 bases. Germline CDR1 SGHAT, CDR2 FQDESV (reference sequence). The length of the CDR3 is 15 residues. V was pared by 3 bases and J by 6 bases, with 6 bases of the junction left unmatched. The CDR3 nucleotides read TGTGCCAGCAGCTTCGGAGCGGGAGTGGCCGGGGAGCTGTTTTTT. Encoded protein: CASSFGAGVAGELFF.

The genes are TRBV6-4 and TRBJ2-2; unclear D gene. This CDR3 has 13 amino acids. The V end lost 2 bases, the J end lost 3 bases, and 4 bases lay between the germline ends. Germline values: CDR1 MRHNA, CDR2 SNTAGT. CDR3 sequence: CASSDRYTGELFF. The DNA of the CDR3 is TGTGCCAGCAGTGACCGGTACACCGGGGAGCTGTTTTTT.

The gene calls are TRBV6-4 and TRBJ2-3; 7 bases are a match to TRBD2. The V gene's germline CDR1 is MRHNA and CDR2 SNTAGT. The CDR3 has 15 amino acids. V was clipped by 4 bases and J by 2 bases; unmatched bases: 6. This CDR3 is CASSVGGSNTDTQYF. DNA for the CDR3: TGTGCCAGCAGTGTTGGCGGGAGTAACACAGATACGCAGTATTTT.

The chain links TRBV5-5 to TRBJ1-1, with 9 bases lining up with TRBD1. This CDR3 has 14 amino acids. The germline V gene has CDR1 SGHKS and CDR2 YYEKEE (reference sequence). With V trimmed by 4 bases and J by 5 bases, 6 bases remained unmatched. For the CDR3, the DNA is TGTGCCAGCAGCCGGACGACAGGGGGTACTGAAGCTTTCTTT. It encodes CASSRTTGGTEAFF.

As DNA, the CDR3 is TGTGCCAGCAGCTTGTACGGCGGGAACGATCAGCCCCAGCATTTT. Translated: CASSLYGGNDQPQHF. This chain links TRBV5-6 with TRBJ1-5, with D unresolved. Germline V CDR1 and CDR2: SGHDT, YYEEEE. The CDR3 covers 15 residues. V lost 1 base and J lost 5, with 13 bases in between.

The chain is built from TRBV29-1 and TRBJ1-1, with a tentative D call TRBD1 (6 bases). Between the trimmed V and J ends, which lost 6 bases and 1 base, there was a span of 15 bases. The CDR3 is 14 residues long. From germline, CDR1 is SQVTM and CDR2 ANQGSEA. CDR3 loop: CSVGTGFGNTEAFF. CDR3 sequence (DNA): TGCAGCGTGGGTACAGGGTTTGGGAACACTGAAGCTTTCTTT.

This clone was found once. The CDR3 sequence: CASGHWPLNTEAFF. In nucleotides, the CDR3 is TGTGCTAGTGGTCACTGGCCCCTGAACACTGAAGCTTTCTTT. V usage is TRBV12-5 and J usage is TRBJ1-1; D is unresolved. The CDR3 spans 14 residues. Germline V gene lookup returns CDR1 LGHNT and CDR2 FRNRAP. The V end was cut by 5 bases, the J end by 0 bases, with 10 bases between.

The gene calls are TRBV28 and TRBJ1-4, with D possibly TRBD1 on 5 matching bases. V lost 5 bases, J lost 7 bases, and 14 bases lay in between. The CDR3 has 14 amino acids. Germline CDR1 MDHEN, CDR2 SYDVKM. The CDR3 is CASSPRVLFEKLFF. In nucleotides, the CDR3 is TGTGCCAGCAGTCCCAGGGTACTGTTTGAAAAACTGTTTTTT.

V is TRBV3-1 (or the pseudogene TRBV3-2) and J is TRBJ1-6, with unresolved D. The CDR3 is 16 amino acids. V was pared by 0 bases and J by 5 bases, with 11 bases between. The germline CDR1 and CDR2 sequences are LGHDT and YNNKEL (reference sequence). This CDR3 is CASSQESRQDNSPLHF. The CDR3 DNA is TGTGCCAGCAGCCAAGAAAGTAGGCAGGATAATTCACCCCTCCACTTT.

V is TRBV6-2 or TRBV6-3 and J is TRBJ2-7; no clear D gene. V dropped 1 base and J dropped 3 bases, with 4 bases sitting between them. Germline CDR1 MNHEY, CDR2 SVGEGT. CDR3 length equals 12 residues. In nucleotides, the CDR3 is TGTGCCAGCAGTTACTACTTCTACGAGCAGTACTTC. Translation: CASSYYFYEQYF.

The chain combines TRBV28 with TRBJ2-1, with TRBD2 identical over 11 bases. Germline values: CDR1 MDHEN, CDR2 SYDVKM. The length of the CDR3 is 16 residues. The trim removed 5 bases at V and 3 bases at J, leaving 6 bases unmatched. CDR3 DNA sequence: TGTGCCAGCAGTCAGGGACTAGCGGTTGTCTACAATGAGCAGTTCTTC. Its protein product is CASSQGLAVVYNEQFF. The full variable domain, in which reference TRBV28 and TRBJ2-1 provide the parts outside the CDR3, is DVKVTQSSRYLVKRTGEKVFLECVQDMDHENMFWYRQDPGLGLRLIYFSYDVKMKEKGDIPEGYSVSREKKERFSLILESASTNQTSMYLCASSQGLAVVYNEQFFGPGTRLTVL.

This sequence joins TRBV4-1 and TRBJ2-4, with 12 bases that match TRBD2. The V and J ends lost 3 bases and 7 bases, in that order; junction bases with no gene match: 10. The length of the CDR3 is 17 residues. In germline, CDR1 is MGHRA, CDR2 YSYEKL. CDR3 bases: TGCGCCAGCAGCCACCAAACTCTAGCGGGAGGGGGGAACATTCAGTACTTC. As protein: CASSHQTLAGGGNIQYF.

V usage is TRBV21-1 and J usage is TRBJ1-3; whether TRBD1, the table's D call, matches the DNA was not checked. TRBV21-1 is recorded as a pseudogene. CDR3 length equals 16 residues. The CDR3 region has the DNA TGTGCCAGCAGCCCACCGGGACACATCACTGGAAACACCATATATTTT. It yields the protein CASSPPGHITGNTIYF.

The J gene is TRBJ1-5, the V gene TRBV27, with D hard to call. V was trimmed by 0 bases and J by 0 bases, leaving 3 bases between them. The CDR3 has 14 residues. The germline V gene has CDR1 MNHEY and CDR2 SMNVEV (reference sequence). DNA for the CDR3: TGTGCCAGCAGTTTATCGTATAGCAATCAGCCCCAGCATTTT. It is translated as CASSLSYSNQPQHF.

This clone was seen just once. The genes are TRBV5-5 and TRBJ1-4; a possible D gene is TRBD1 (5 bases). Trimming pared 5 bases from V and 7 bases from J, leaving 18 bases between. Germline V gene lookup returns CDR1 SGHKS and CDR2 YYEKEE (reference sequence). There are 15 residues in the CDR3. Here the CDR3 reads CASRRDGNGVEKLFF. The DNA for the CDR3 is TGTGCCAGCAGGCGGGACGGCAATGGAGTTGAAAAACTGTTTTTT.

This clone appeared a single time. V and J are TRBV7-9 and TRBJ1-2; D might be TRBD1 (6 bases). There are 15 residues in the CDR3. V lost 1 base and J 8 bases, leaving 17 bases between the germline ends. The germline V gene encodes CDR1 SEHNR and CDR2 FQNEAQ (reference sequence). This chain's CDR3 is CASSLDRAYPGGYTF. The CDR3 DNA reads as TGTGCCAGCAGCTTAGACAGGGCTTATCCGGGCGGCTACACCTTC.

V and J are TRBV9 and TRBJ1-1, with no clear D. The germline V and J ends were trimmed by 2 bases and 4 bases, with 9 bases remaining between them. The germline gives CDR1 SGDLS, CDR2 YYNGEE. CDR3 length equals 13 residues. This chain's CDR3 is CASSVLVGTEAFF. For the CDR3, the DNA is TGTGCCAGCAGCGTCCTAGTGGGCACTGAAGCTTTCTTT.

The chain employs TRBV9 and TRBJ2-3; D ambiguous. CDR1 is SGDLS and CDR2 is YYNGEE in the germline V gene. The CDR3 has 15 amino acids. V was clipped by 2 bases and J by 1 base, with 11 bases between them. The CDR3 region has the DNA TGTGCCAGCAGCGTCTCCGGGTGGGGCACAGATACGCAGTATTTT. Amino acids: CASSVSGWGTDTQYF.

In DNA, the CDR3 is TGTGCCAGCAGCGCCGACCGTCTAGGCGCATACGAGCAGTACTTC. Translation gives CASSADRLGAYEQYF. The J gene is TRBJ2-7, the V gene TRBV5-4; D unclear. CDR3 length: 15 residues. The germline CDR1 and CDR2 sequences are SGHNT and YYREEE (reference sequence). Trimming took off 4 bases at V and 4 bases at J, with 18 bases between the two ends. Looking up the rest from reference TRBV5-4 and TRBJ2-7 gives the full variable domain: ETGVTQSPTHLIKTRGQQVTLRCSSQSGHNTVSWYQQALGQGPQFIFQYYREEENGRGNFPPRFSGLQFPNYSSELNVNALELDDSALYLCASSADRLGAYEQYFGPGTRLTVT.

This chain joins TRBV3-1 (or the pseudogene TRBV3-2) and TRBJ1-2; 7 bases match TRBD1. The germline CDR1 and CDR2 sequences are LGHDT and YNNKEL (reference sequence). The length of the CDR3 is 16 residues. The ends lost 0 bases at V and 6 bases at J; junction bases unmatched: 10. The CDR3 nucleotides read TGTGCCAGCAGCCAAGAAGTGGGGCCTACAGGGGATGGCTACACCTTC. It specifies CASSQEVGPTGDGYTF.

The rearrangement links TRBV2 to TRBJ1-2, with TRBD1 matching over 7 bases. The V gene's germline CDR1 is SNHLY and CDR2 FYNNEI. The CDR3 extends over 13 amino acids. The ends lost 3 bases at V and 8 bases at J; junction bases unmatched: 6. This chain's CDR3 is CASSEVQGRGYTF. In DNA form, the CDR3 reads TGTGCCAGCAGTGAGGTACAGGGGAGAGGCTACACCTTC.